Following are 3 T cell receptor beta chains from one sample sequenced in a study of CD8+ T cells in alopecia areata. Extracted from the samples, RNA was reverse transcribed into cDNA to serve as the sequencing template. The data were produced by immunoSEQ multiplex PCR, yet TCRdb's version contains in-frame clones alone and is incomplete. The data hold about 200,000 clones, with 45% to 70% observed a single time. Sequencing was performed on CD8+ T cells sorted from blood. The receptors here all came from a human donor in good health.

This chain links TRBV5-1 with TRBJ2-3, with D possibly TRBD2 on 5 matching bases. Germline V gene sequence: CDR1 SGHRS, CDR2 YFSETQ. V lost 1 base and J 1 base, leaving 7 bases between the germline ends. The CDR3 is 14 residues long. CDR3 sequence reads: CASSLSGGTDTQYF. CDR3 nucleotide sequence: TGCGCCAGCAGCTTGTCCGGGGGCACAGATACGCAGTATTTT.

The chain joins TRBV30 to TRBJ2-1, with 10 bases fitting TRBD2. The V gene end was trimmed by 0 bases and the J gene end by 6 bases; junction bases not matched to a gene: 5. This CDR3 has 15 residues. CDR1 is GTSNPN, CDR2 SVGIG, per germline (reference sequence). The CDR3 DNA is TGTGCCTGGAGTGTACCTCTAGCGGGGGTCAATGAGCAGTTCTTC. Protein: CAWSVPLAGVNEQFF.

The CDR3 region has the DNA TGTGCCAGCAGTCTCGCGGGGGGAGATACGCAGTATTTT. Its protein is CASSLAGGDTQYF. This chain links TRBV6-5 with TRBJ2-3; 8 bases fit TRBD2. The V segment lost 5 bases and the J segment 5 bases; nucleotides outside the gene matches: 3. Germline CDR1 MNHEY, CDR2 SVGAGI. The CDR3 spans 13 residues.